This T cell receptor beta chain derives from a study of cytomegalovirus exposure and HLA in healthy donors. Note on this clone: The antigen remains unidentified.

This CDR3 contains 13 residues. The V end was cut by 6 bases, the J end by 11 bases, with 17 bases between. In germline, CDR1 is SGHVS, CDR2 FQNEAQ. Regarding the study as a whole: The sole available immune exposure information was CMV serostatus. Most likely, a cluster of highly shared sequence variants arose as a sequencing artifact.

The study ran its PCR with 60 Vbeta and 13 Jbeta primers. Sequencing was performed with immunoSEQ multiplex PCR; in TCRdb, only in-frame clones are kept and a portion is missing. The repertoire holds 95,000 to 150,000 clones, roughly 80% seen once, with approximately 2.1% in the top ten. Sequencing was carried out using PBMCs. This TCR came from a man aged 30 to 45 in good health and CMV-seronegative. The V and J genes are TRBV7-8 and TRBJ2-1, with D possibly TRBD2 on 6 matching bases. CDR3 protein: CASRHRRDFQQFF. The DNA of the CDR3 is TGTGCCAGCAGACATCGCCGGGACTTCCAGCAGTTCTTC.